The sequence of this TCR beta chain was determined in a study of blood T cell repertoires in COVID-19. Study information: PBMCs, B-cell-depleted T cells, or T cells were the source of the cDNA or gDNA that made up the material.

Profiling relied on immunoSEQ multiplex PCR, and the TCRdb table lists in-frame clones only, not all of them. The profile shows 140,000 or so clones, 75% to 85% of them singletons. The CDR3 sequence is 13 residues long. Trimming pared 2 bases from V and 6 bases from J, leaving 11 bases between. Looked up from germline, CDR1 is WNHNN and CDR2 is SYGVQD (reference sequence). This chain uses TRBV10-1 with TRBJ2-7; perhaps TRBD2 as D (5 bases). This sequence was found in a man aged 55 to 70 with acute or convalescent COVID-19. The sample consisted of peripheral blood. The CDR3 DNA follows: TGCGCCAGCAGTGAGAGGCTAGCAGCCGAGCAGTACTTC. Translation gives CASSERLAAEQYF.